The source of this T cell receptor (beta chain) is a study of CD8 T cells in ankylosing spondylitis. Germline V gene data show CDR1 as SGDLS and CDR2 as YYNGEE. The CDR3 is 13 residues long. With V trimmed by 3 bases and J by 6 bases, 5 bases remained unmatched. This clonotype came up many times. TCRdb reprocessed the 5' RACE reads with MiXCR, giving one entry per CDR3 protein. The table shows around 29,000 distinct CDR3 sequences, with about 5.1% occurring only once. This sequence originates from a female donor with ankylosing spondylitis or in good health (not recorded which). V and J are TRBV9 and TRBJ1-2, with TRBD1 identical over 7 bases. Source material: blood, either unsorted or a sorted T cell fraction (not recorded which). The CDR3 region has the DNA TGTGCCAGCAGCGGTCCGACAGGGAATGGCTACACCTTC. This gives the protein CASSGPTGNGYTF.